This T cell receptor beta chain is drawn from a study of T cells in Graves' hyperthyroidism and ophthalmopathy. The CDR3 loop spans 12 amino acids. Germline V CDR1 and CDR2: GTSNPN, SVGIG (reference sequence). V was shortened by 3 bases and J by 5 bases, with 8 bases between the two germline ends. Patients were excluded because of uncontrolled infection, other autoimmune disease, pregnancy or lactation. The PBMCs had their origin in 7.5 to 10 ml of fresh peripheral blood. As concerns this clonotype: Just one base apart from a much larger clone, this may be a read error.

There were TCR beta CDR3 regions amplified from RNA transcripts. TCR CDR3 regions were first amplified by RT-PCR with HTBI primers. Via MiXCR, TCRdb re-called the multiplex PCR reads, giving one row per CDR3 protein. The table lists about 420,000 distinct CDR3 sequences, roughly an eighth of them singletons. The chain combines TRBV30 with TRBJ1-5; weak D call: TRBD1 (6 bases). The specimen was blood. The sequence was obtained from a woman between 18 and 29 years old with Graves' hyperthyroidism. The CDR3 DNA sequence: TGTGCCTGGAGGACAGGAGATCAGCCCCAGCATTTT. It is translated as CAWRTGDQPQHF.